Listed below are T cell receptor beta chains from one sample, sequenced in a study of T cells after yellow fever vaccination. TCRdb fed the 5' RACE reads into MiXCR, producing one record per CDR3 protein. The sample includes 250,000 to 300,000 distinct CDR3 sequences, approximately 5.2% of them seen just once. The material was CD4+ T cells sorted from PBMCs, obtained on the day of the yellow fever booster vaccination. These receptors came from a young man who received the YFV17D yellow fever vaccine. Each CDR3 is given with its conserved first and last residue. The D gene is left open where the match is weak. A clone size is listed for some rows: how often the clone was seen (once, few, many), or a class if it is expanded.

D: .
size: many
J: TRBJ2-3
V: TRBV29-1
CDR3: CSVVSGTDTQYF
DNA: TGCAGCGTGGTTAGTGGCACAGATACGCAGTATTTT

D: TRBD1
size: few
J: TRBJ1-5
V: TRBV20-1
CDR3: CSARTGGNQPQHF
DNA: TGCAGTGCTAGGACAGGGGGAAATCAGCCCCAGCATTTT

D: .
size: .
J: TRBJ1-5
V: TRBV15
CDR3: CATSRDRTESNQPQHF
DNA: TGTGCCACCAGCAGAGATCGCACAGAAAGCAATCAGCCCCAGCATTTT

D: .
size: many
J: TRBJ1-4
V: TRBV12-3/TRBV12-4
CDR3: CASTAGGVGNEKLFF
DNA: TGTGCCAGCACCGCTGGGGGCGTGGGTAATGAAAAACTGTTTTTT

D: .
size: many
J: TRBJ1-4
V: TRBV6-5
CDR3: CASSYSGTHEKLFF
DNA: TGTGCCAGCAGTTACTCCGGGACACATGAAAAACTGTTTTTT

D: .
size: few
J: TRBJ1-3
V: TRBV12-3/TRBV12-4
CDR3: CASSPNVGGNTIYF
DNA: TGTGCCAGCAGCCCCAACGTGGGGGGAAACACCATATATTTT

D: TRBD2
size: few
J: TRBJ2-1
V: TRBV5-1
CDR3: CASSLGGTSGPEQFF
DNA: TGCGCCAGCAGCTTGGGCGGGACTAGCGGGCCGGAGCAGTTCTTC

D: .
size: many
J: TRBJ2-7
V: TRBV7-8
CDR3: CASSPGIGRTGQYF
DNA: TGTGCCAGCAGCCCTGGGATAGGGAGGACCGGGCAGTACTTC

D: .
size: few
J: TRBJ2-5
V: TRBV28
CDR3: CASRPNPLGETQYF
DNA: TGTGCCAGCAGACCCAATCCATTAGGAGAGACCCAGTACTTC

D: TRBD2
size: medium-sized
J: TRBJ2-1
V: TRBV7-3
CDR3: CASSVLAGYNEQFF
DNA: TGTGCCAGCTCTGTCCTAGCGGGGTACAATGAGCAGTTCTTC

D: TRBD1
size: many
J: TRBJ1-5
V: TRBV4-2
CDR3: CASSHPGQGPNQPQHF
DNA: TGTGCCAGCAGCCATCCCGGACAGGGGCCCAATCAGCCCCAGCATTTT

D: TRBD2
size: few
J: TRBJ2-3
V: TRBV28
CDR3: CASSLSGGTGEDTQYF
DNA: TGTGCCAGCAGTTTATCGGGGGGGACGGGAGAAGATACGCAGTATTTT

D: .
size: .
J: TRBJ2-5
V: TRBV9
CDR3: CASSVGGGLETQYF
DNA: TGTGCCAGCAGCGTAGGAGGAGGGTTAGAGACCCAGTACTTC

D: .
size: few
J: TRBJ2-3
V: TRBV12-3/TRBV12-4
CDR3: CASFRLYTDTQYF
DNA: TGTGCCAGCTTTCGACTATACACAGATACGCAGTATTTT

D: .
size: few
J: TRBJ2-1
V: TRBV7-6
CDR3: CASSLAPGPYNEQFF
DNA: TGTGCCAGCAGCTTAGCCCCGGGGCCCTACAATGAGCAGTTCTTC

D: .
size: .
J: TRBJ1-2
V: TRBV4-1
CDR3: CASSPYRQESGYTF
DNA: TGCGCCAGCAGCCCTTACAGACAGGAATCCGGCTACACCTTC

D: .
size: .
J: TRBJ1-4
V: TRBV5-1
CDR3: CASSELGLGDNEKLFF
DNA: TGCGCCAGCAGCGAGCTTGGCTTGGGGGATAATGAAAAACTGTTTTTT

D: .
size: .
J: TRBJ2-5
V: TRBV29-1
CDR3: CSVAEQETQYF
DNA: TGCAGCGTTGCTGAACAAGAGACCCAGTACTTC

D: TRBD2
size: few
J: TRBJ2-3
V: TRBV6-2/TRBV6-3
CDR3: CASSQAGVGVDTQYF
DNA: TGTGCCAGCAGTCAAGCGGGGGTAGGCGTCGATACGCAGTATTTT

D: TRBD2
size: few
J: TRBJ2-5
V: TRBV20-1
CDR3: CSARPSGAQETQYF
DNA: TGCAGTGCTAGGCCTAGCGGGGCCCAAGAGACCCAGTACTTC

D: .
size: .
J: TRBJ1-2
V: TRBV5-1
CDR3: CASSFSVNYGYTF
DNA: TGCGCCAGCAGCTTTTCAGTTAACTATGGCTACACCTTC

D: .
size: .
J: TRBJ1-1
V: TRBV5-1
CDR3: CASSLVSHRNTEAFF
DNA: TGCGCCAGCAGCTTGGTATCCCACCGAAACACTGAAGCTTTCTTT

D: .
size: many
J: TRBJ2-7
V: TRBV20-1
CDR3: CSAADVGQYF
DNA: TGCAGTGCGGCGGACGTCGGACAGTACTTC

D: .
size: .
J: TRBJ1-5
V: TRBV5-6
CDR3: CASSLYGTAKNQPQHF
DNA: TGTGCCAGCAGCTTATACGGGACTGCCAAGAATCAGCCCCAGCATTTT

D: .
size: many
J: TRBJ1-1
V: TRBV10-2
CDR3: CASKGPGGTEAFF
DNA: TGCGCCAGCAAAGGTCCGGGGGGTACTGAAGCTTTCTTT

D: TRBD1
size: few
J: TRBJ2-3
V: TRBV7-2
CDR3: CASSPDRGLGTDTQYF
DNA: TGTGCCAGCAGCCCTGACAGGGGGCTAGGAACAGATACGCAGTATTTT

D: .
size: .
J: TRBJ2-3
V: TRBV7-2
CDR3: CASSFGSEAQYF
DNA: TGTGCCAGCAGCTTCGGGTCAGAGGCGCAGTATTTT

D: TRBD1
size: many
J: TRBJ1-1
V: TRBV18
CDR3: CASSTYDRGTEAFF
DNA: TGTGCCAGCTCAACTTACGACAGGGGCACTGAAGCTTTCTTT